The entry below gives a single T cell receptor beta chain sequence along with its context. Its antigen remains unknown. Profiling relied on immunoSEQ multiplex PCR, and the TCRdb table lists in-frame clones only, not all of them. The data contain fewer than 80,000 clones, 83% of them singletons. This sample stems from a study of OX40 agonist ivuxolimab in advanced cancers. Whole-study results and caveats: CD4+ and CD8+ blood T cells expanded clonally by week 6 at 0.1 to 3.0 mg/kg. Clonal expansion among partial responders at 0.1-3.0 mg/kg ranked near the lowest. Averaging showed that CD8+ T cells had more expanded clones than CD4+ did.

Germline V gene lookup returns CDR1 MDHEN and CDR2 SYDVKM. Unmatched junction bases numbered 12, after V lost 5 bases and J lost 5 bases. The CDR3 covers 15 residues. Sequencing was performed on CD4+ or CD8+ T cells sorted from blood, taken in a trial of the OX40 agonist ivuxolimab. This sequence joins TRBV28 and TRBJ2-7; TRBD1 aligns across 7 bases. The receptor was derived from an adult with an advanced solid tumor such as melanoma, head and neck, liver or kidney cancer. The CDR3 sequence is CASSPPTGMAHEQYF. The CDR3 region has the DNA TGTGCCAGCAGTCCACCGACAGGGATGGCCCACGAGCAGTACTTC. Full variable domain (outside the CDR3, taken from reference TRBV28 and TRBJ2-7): DVKVTQSSRYLVKRTGEKVFLECVQDMDHENMFWYRQDPGLGLRLIYFSYDVKMKEKGDIPEGYSVSREKKERFSLILESASTNQTSMYLCASSPPTGMAHEQYFGPGTRLTVT.